This TCR beta chain comes out of a study of blood T cell repertoires in COVID-19. Study context: PBMCs, B-cell-depleted T cells, or T cells were the source of the cDNA or gDNA that made up the material.

Original methodology: For nucleated cells, counts were estimated from reference gene primer amplification. Clones were read by immunoSEQ multiplex PCR, and TCRdb kept only the in-frame ones, dropping some. Clone size and the V and J calls come from that table; the DNA yielded D and trimming. The data contain a few hundred thousand clones, more than 65% of them singletons. This CDR3 is 16 amino acids long. V trimming: 4 bases; J trimming: 2 bases; junction bases outside the gene matches: 11. Looked up from germline, CDR1 is SGHDT and CDR2 is YYEEEE. The rearrangement uses TRBV5-6 and TRBJ2-5; 7 bases are a match to TRBD2. The TCR sequence derives from a man in his forties who had recovered from COVID-19. Sequencing used peripheral blood. CDR3 DNA: TGTGCCAGCAGCCCACGGTGGGAAGCGGGGCAAGAGACCCAGTACTTC. It is translated as CASSPRWEAGQETQYF. The complete variable domain, with remaining parts taken from reference TRBV5-6 and TRBJ2-5, reads DAGVTQSPTHLIKTRGQQVTLRCSPKSGHDTVSWYQQALGQGPQFIFQYYEEEERQRGNFPDRFSGHQFPNYSSELNVNALLLGDSALYLCASSPRWEAGQETQYFGPGTRLLVL.